The source of this T cell receptor (beta chain) is a study of regulatory T cells in long-lasting Graves disease. As to this clonotype: What it binds is unknown.

General study points: Lower TCR diversity was seen in persistent Graves' patients than in newly diagnosed ones.

The time point here: newly diagnosed GD, antithyroid drugs for less than 3 months. Construction of the TCR library relied on RNA isolated from PBMCs. Into tubes containing EDTA, about 9.6 milliliters of peripheral blood were drawn. Investigators prepared the TCR beta libraries by applying iRepertoire HTBI primers and Arm-PCR of CDR3 regions. MiXCR was run by TCRdb on the multiplex PCR reads, yielding one entry per CDR3 protein. The sample yields around 420,000 distinct CDR3 sequences, 15% seen once. These same data were also listed under a study on T cells in Graves' hyperthyroidism and ophthalmopathy. Turning to that study: The study used the HTBI primer set for a first-round RT-PCR of the TCR CDR3.

The source is a woman aged 40 to 55 with Graves disease. This material consisted of peripheral blood mononuclear cells (PBMCs), taken at new diagnosis, from a patient treated with antithyroid drugs.

The CDR3 loop is CASKETSGYNEQFF. CDR3 nucleotide sequence: TGTGCCAGTAAAGAAACTAGCGGGTACAATGAGCAGTTCTTC. V usage is TRBV19 and J usage is TRBJ2-1; 9 positions match TRBD2. The ends lost 7 bases at V and 4 bases at J; junction bases unmatched: 5. This CDR3 region has 14 residues. CDR1 LNHDA and CDR2 SQIVND come from the germline V gene (reference sequence).